Listed below are T cell receptor beta chains from one sample, sequenced in a study of T cell responses to AZD1222 COVID-19 vaccine. The repertoire was sequenced with immunoSEQ multiplex PCR; TCRdb's copy has only in-frame clones and lacks some. The top ten clones hold approximately 5.1% of a sample with 92,000 or so clones, around 89% of them seen once. The sequencing here drew on peripheral blood, taken 28 days after the second AZD1222 dose. Source of these receptors: an adult who received the AZD1222 COVID-19 vaccine. Both conserved end residues are part of each CDR3. The order of the fields is clone size, J gene, D gene, V gene, CDR3 protein, CDR3 DNA. The D gene is left open where the match is weak. The size of a clone is reported for some rows only, either as once, few or many, or as a class for expanded clones.

>-|TRBJ1-4|-|TRBV2
CASSGQLTPFPKLFF
TGTGCCAGCAGTGGACAGCTCACCCCGTTCCCGAAACTGTTTTTT
>-|TRBJ2-7|-|TRBV29-1
CSATELGSYEQYF
TGCAGCGCCACAGAACTTGGCTCCTACGAGCAGTACTTC
>-|TRBJ2-7|-|TRBV7-9
CASSLFAQQVYEQYF
TGTGCCAGCAGCTTATTCGCCCAGCAGGTCTACGAGCAGTACTTC
>-|TRBJ1-4|-|TRBV6-5
CASSYSSLPTNEKLFF
TGTGCCAGCAGTTACTCGTCACTCCCAACTAATGAAAAACTGTTTTTT
>-|TRBJ1-1|-|TRBV6-5
CASSYSRRRNTEAFF
TGTGCCAGCAGTTACTCGCGCAGGAGGAACACTGAAGCTTTCTTT
>once|TRBJ2-7|TRBD1|TRBV6-5
CASRQGTGGAYEQYF
TGTGCCAGCAGACAAGGGACAGGGGGGGCCTACGAGCAGTACTTC
>large|TRBJ2-1|-|TRBV6-5
CASTKDTYNEQFF
TGTGCCAGCACCAAGGACACTTACAATGAGCAGTTCTTC
>-|TRBJ2-3|-|TRBV10-2
CASTAGYSSTDTQYF
TGCGCCAGCACCGCGGGGTACTCTAGCACAGATACGCAGTATTTT
>-|TRBJ2-1|TRBD2|TRBV2
CASSVAGGRNEQFF
TGTGCCAGCAGTGTAGCGGGGGGGCGAAATGAGCAGTTCTTC
>-|TRBJ1-6|TRBD1|TRBV6-1
CASSERGTANSPLHF
TGTGCCAGCAGTGAAAGGGGGACAGCAAATTCACCCCTCCACTTT
>few|TRBJ1-1|TRBD1|TRBV19
CASSMISGGRGTEAFF
TGTGCCAGTAGTATGATTTCCGGAGGCAGGGGGACTGAAGCTTTCTTT
>-|TRBJ2-3|TRBD1|TRBV5-1
CASSPGQNTDTQYF
TGCGCCAGCAGCCCGGGACAGAACACAGATACGCAGTATTTT
>-|TRBJ1-5|-|TRBV18
CASSFMDQPQHF
TGTGCCAGCTCGTTTATGGATCAGCCCCAGCATTTT
>-|TRBJ1-1|-|TRBV7-2
CASNYRTAGGTEAFF
TGTGCCAGCAACTATCGAACGGCGGGGGGCACTGAAGCTTTCTTT
>-|TRBJ1-1|-|TRBV11-2
CASSLGRRMQANTEAFF
TGTGCCAGCAGCTTAGGGAGAAGGATGCAGGCTAACACTGAAGCTTTCTTT
>once|TRBJ1-4|TRBD1|TRBV27
CASSKRTGPRNEKLFF
TGTGCCAGCAGCAAGAGGACAGGGCCTAGGAATGAAAAACTGTTTTTT
>-|TRBJ1-1|-|TRBV19
CASSIRENTEAFF
TGTGCCAGTAGTATCCGGGAGAACACTGAAGCTTTCTTT
>-|TRBJ1-2|TRBD1|TRBV5-1
CASSLVQGAGGYTF
TGCGCCAGCAGCTTGGTTCAGGGGGCGGGTGGCTACACCTTC
>-|TRBJ2-3|TRBD2|TRBV11-3
CASSSRLAGTYTDTQYF
TGTGCCAGCAGCTCACGACTAGCGGGGACGTACACAGATACGCAGTATTTT
>-|TRBJ1-1|TRBD1|TRBV4-2
CASSQQLENLGGGTEAFF
TGTGCCAGCAGCCAACAACTCGAAAATCTAGGGGGCGGCACTGAAGCTTTCTTT
>-|TRBJ1-2|-|TRBV19
CASRGQGFGMNYGYTF
TGTGCCAGTAGAGGCCAGGGATTCGGGATGAACTATGGCTACACCTTC
>-|TRBJ1-1|-|TRBV5-1
CASSLPGEETEAFF
TGCGCCAGCAGCTTGCCAGGGGAGGAGACTGAAGCTTTCTTT
>-|TRBJ1-1|-|TRBV5-1
CASIMANTEAFF
TGCGCCAGCATTATGGCAAACACTGAAGCTTTCTTT
>-|TRBJ2-1|TRBD2|TRBV15
CATSRGLSGGLNEQFF
TGTGCCACCAGCAGAGGACTTAGCGGGGGGCTCAATGAGCAGTTCTTC
>-|TRBJ1-3|-|TRBV5-5
CASRSTAISGNTIYF
TGTGCCAGCAGATCGACGGCTATCTCTGGAAACACCATATATTTT
>-|TRBJ1-3|-|TRBV14
CASRPGHLGNTIYF
TGTGCCAGCAGACCCGGACACCTTGGAAACACCATATATTTT
>-|TRBJ2-5|TRBD2|TRBV5-1
CASSMEASGGLQETQYF
TGCGCCAGCAGCATGGAGGCCAGCGGGGGCCTTCAAGAGACCCAGTACTTC
>-|TRBJ2-3|-|TRBV7-9
CASSPPGRLNTQYF
TGTGCCAGCAGCCCCCCCGGGCGGTTAAATACGCAGTATTTT
>few|TRBJ1-1|-|TRBV30
CAWNPGGDTEAFF
TGTGCCTGGAACCCTGGAGGAGACACTGAAGCTTTCTTT
>-|TRBJ1-4|-|TRBV6-5
CASSYSGRTLGEKLFF
TGTGCCAGCAGTTACTCAGGACGGACCCTTGGAGAAAAACTGTTTTTT
>-|TRBJ2-1|-|TRBV6-5
CASTKAVSSYNEQFF
TGTGCCAGCACCAAAGCGGTTAGCTCCTACAATGAGCAGTTCTTC